Sequencing of this T cell receptor (beta chain) was carried out in a study of blood T cell repertoires in COVID-19. Across the whole study: The origin of the acute and convalescent COVID-19 samples was the United States, Italy and Spain. In each case, the material was cDNA or gDNA derived from T cells, B-cell-depleted T cells, or PBMCs.

Germline CDR1 SGHTA, CDR2 FQGNSA. The CDR3 covers 12 residues. Germline trimming cut 6 bases from V and 8 bases from J; bases unmatched to any gene: 2. Here immunoSEQ multiplex PCR was the method, and the copy in TCRdb shows in-frame clones only, minus some. The profile shows over 350,000 clones, roughly 88% of them singletons. The chain has TRBV7-2 and TRBJ1-4; TRBD1 matches at 8 bases. The TCR comes from a woman aged 25 to 45 with acute COVID-19. The sequenced sample was PBMCs or T cells enriched from blood (not recorded which). DNA for the CDR3: TGTGCCAGCAGGACAGGGGACGAAAAACTGTTTTTT. Translation gives CASRTGDEKLFF.